Presented here are 29 T cell receptor beta chains from one specimen sequenced in a study of immune cell composition in non-small cell lung cancer. Profiled with immunoSEQ multiplex PCR; TCRdb holds only in-frame clones, not every one. This table holds some 2,700 clones, around 85% found once. The sample was lung tumor tissue. The receptors here all came from a human donor with non-small cell lung cancer.

Details on this clone: Sequence at one end of the junction differs from germline and may be a read error. This chain links TRBV5-1 with TRBJ2-7; a possible D gene is TRBD2 (5 bases). Germline V gene data show CDR1 as SGHRS and CDR2 as YFSETQ. The CDR3 totals 13 residues. The CDR3 protein is CASSTSHPYKQYF. The CDR3 bases are TGCGCCAGCTCAACTAGTCATCCCTACAAGCAGTACTTC.

This clone was picked up a small number of times. The CDR3 sequence is CASSLSLQGVEKLFF. Written as DNA, the CDR3 is TGTGCCAGCAGCTTGAGTTTACAGGGTGTTGAAAAACTGTTTTTT. The chain combines TRBV11-2 with TRBJ1-4, with D maybe TRBD1 (6 bases). The germline gives CDR1 SGHAT, CDR2 FQNNGV. The CDR3 runs to 15 residues. With 3 bases removed from V and 7 bases from J, the gap between germline ends came to 15 bases.

V is TRBV7-2 and J is TRBJ2-1; 11 bases fit TRBD1. There are 13 residues in the CDR3. Per germline, CDR1 SGHTA and CDR2 FQGNSA. V lost 4 bases and J lost 10; bases outside the gene matches: 3. The CDR3 protein is CASSWDRGGEQFF. The CDR3 nucleotides are TGTGCCAGCAGCTGGGACAGGGGGGGAGAGCAGTTCTTC.

In its sample, this clone was seen once. The rearrangement links TRBV7-9 to TRBJ2-7; tentative D call: TRBD1 (6 bases). V was cut by 5 bases and J by 0 bases, with 11 bases left in between. The CDR3 is made up of 14 amino acids. Germline-derived CDR1 and CDR2 are SEHNR and FQNEAQ (reference sequence). Here the CDR3 DNA reads TGTGCCAGCAGCGCCGGACAGAGCTCCTACGAGCAGTACTTC. Its protein is CASSAGQSSYEQYF.

V is TRBV10-3 and J is TRBJ2-3, with TRBD2 identical over 13 bases. V dropped 9 bases and J dropped 4; count of bases not matched to a gene: 4. Per the germline V gene, CDR1 is ENHRY and CDR2 is SYGVKD. The CDR3 runs 14 residues. CDR3 region: CAIGLAGASDTQYF. CDR3 nucleotides: TGTGCCATTGGACTAGCGGGGGCCTCAGATACGCAGTATTTT.

This chain joins TRBV2 and TRBJ1-5, with D perhaps matching TRBD1 (5 bases). V was clipped by 10 bases and J by 0 bases, with 16 bases between them. The germline V gene encodes CDR1 SNHLY and CDR2 FYNNEI. CDR3 length: 15 amino acids. CDR3 in DNA: TGTGCCACCAAACCCGGGACTGATAGCAATCAGCCCCAGCATTTT. Translated, it gives CATKPGTDSNQPQHF.

V usage is TRBV7-9 and J usage is TRBJ2-2, with no clear D. The V and J ends lost 5 bases and 4 bases respectively, with 11 bases between them. Looked up from germline, CDR1 is SEHNR and CDR2 is FQNEAQ (reference sequence). The CDR3 contains 14 residues. The CDR3 sequence: CASSPFSSTGELFF. The CDR3, as DNA: TGTGCCAGCAGCCCCTTCTCCTCCACCGGGGAGCTGTTTTTT.

Sample share makes this clone large. This chain connects TRBV7-9 to TRBJ1-2; 8 bases match TRBD1. CDR1 and CDR2 (germline): SEHNR, FQNEAQ (reference sequence). Losses at the gene ends were 5 bases for V and 4 bases for J; bases not matched to a gene: 6. The CDR3 totals 14 residues. The CDR3 DNA sequence: TGTGCCAGCAGCGACGGACAGGGTGCCTATGGCTACACCTTC. It is translated as CASSDGQGAYGYTF.

V usage is TRBV7-2 and J usage is TRBJ1-1; 9 bases agree with TRBD1. Germline V gene sequence: CDR1 SGHTA, CDR2 FQGNSA. This CDR3 spans 13 amino acids. V shed 5 bases and J 6 bases; nucleotides not matched to a gene: 4. The CDR3 loop reads CASSAQGASEAFF. DNA for the CDR3: TGTGCCAGCAGCGCACAGGGGGCGTCTGAAGCTTTCTTT.

This chain joins TRBV5-8 and TRBJ1-1; D not resolved. V was trimmed by 6 bases and J by 1 base, leaving 16 bases between them. The CDR3 totals 15 residues. Germline CDR1 reads SGHTS; CDR2 reads YDEGEE. CDR3 region: CASTPGLGKNTEAFF. DNA for the CDR3: TGTGCCAGCACCCCGGGGTTAGGGAAGAACACTGAAGCTTTCTTT.

V and J are TRBV28 and TRBJ2-7; 7 positions match TRBD1. This CDR3 has 13 residues. Germline assignment: CDR1 MDHEN and CDR2 SYDVKM. The V and J ends lost 5 bases and 3 bases, in that order; junction bases with no gene match: 4. CDR3 bases: TGTGCCAGCAGTCCACAGGGGCGCTACGAGCAGTACTTC. Residues: CASSPQGRYEQYF. Complete variable domain (other parts from reference TRBV28 and TRBJ2-7): DVKVTQSSRYLVKRTGEKVFLECVQDMDHENMFWYRQDPGLGLRLIYFSYDVKMKEKGDIPEGYSVSREKKERFSLILESASTNQTSMYLCASSPQGRYEQYFGPGTRLTVT.

This clone was observed a handful of times. The chain links TRBV25-1 to TRBJ2-7, with TRBD1 identical over 8 bases. J lost 3 bases, V lost 6 bases, and 10 bases had no gene match. CDR1 is MGHDK, CDR2 SYGVNS, per germline. This CDR3 has 15 residues. The CDR3 bases are TGTGCCAGCAGCCTTCAGGGGGCGATAGGCTACGAGCAGTACTTC. It yields the protein CASSLQGAIGYEQYF.

In DNA form, the CDR3 reads TGCGCCAGCAGCTTTCAGGGAACTGGGGCCAACGTCCTGACTTTC. It translates to CASSFQGTGANVLTF. The gene calls are TRBV10-2 and TRBJ2-6; tentatively, D is TRBD1 (5 bases). Trimming shortened V by 6 bases and J by 2 bases, and 11 bases separated the two germline ends. This CDR3 has 15 amino acids. Germline lookup yields CDR1 WSHSY and CDR2 SAAADI.

The CDR3 coding sequence is TGCGCCAGCAGCTATACTAGCGGGGAGTCCACAGATACGCAGTATTTT. Translating gives CASSYTSGESTDTQYF. The chain combines TRBV5-1 with TRBJ2-3; TRBD2 agrees at 10 bases. This CDR3 is 16 amino acids long. The J segment lost 2 bases and the V segment lost 3 bases, leaving 6 bases of the junction unmatched. CDR1 SGHRS and CDR2 YFSETQ come from the germline V gene.

V and J are TRBV6-5 and TRBJ2-3; D unresolved. Germline values: CDR1 MNHEY, CDR2 SVGAGI. This CDR3 has 11 amino acids. Here the CDR3 DNA reads TGTGTTAGTGGGCAGGCAGATACGCAGTATTTT. Encoded protein: CVSGQADTQYF.

The chain couples TRBV9 to TRBJ2-1; 7 nucleotides match TRBD2. The V segment lost 0 bases and the J segment 1 base; nucleotides outside the gene matches: 1. This CDR3 is 15 amino acids long. CDR1 and CDR2 (germline): SGDLS, YYNGEE. The CDR3 coding sequence is TGTGCCAGCAGCGTAGGGGGGGGGTCCTACAATGAGCAGTTCTTC. Translation gives CASSVGGGSYNEQFF.

The rearrangement uses TRBV19 and TRBJ2-1, with TRBD1 matching 8 bases. The J segment lost 2 bases and the V segment lost 7 bases, leaving 16 bases of the junction unmatched. Germline CDR1 is LNHDA and CDR2 is SQIVND (reference sequence). The CDR3 runs 18 residues. The CDR3 region is CASMSGGRGQYAYNEQFF. In DNA, the CDR3 is TGTGCCAGTATGTCAGGGGGCAGGGGACAATATGCCTACAATGAGCAGTTCTTC.

The gene calls are TRBV6-6 and TRBJ1-5; 12 bases are shared with TRBD1. J lost 9 bases, V lost 2 bases, and 8 bases had no gene match. Germline assignment: CDR1 MNHNY and CDR2 SVGAGI (reference sequence). This CDR3 has 16 amino acids. CDR3 sequence reads: CASSYGDRGRGGPQHF. CDR3 in DNA: TGTGCCAGCAGTTACGGGGACAGGGGGCGAGGAGGGCCCCAGCATTTT.

This chain links TRBV7-9 with TRBJ1-6; D is unresolved. Trimming left V 4 bases short and J 7 bases short, with 5 bases between. The CDR3 spans 12 residues. The germline V gene encodes CDR1 SEHNR and CDR2 FQNEAQ (reference sequence). The CDR3 DNA is TGTGCCAGCAGCTCTCCGAATTCACCCCTCCACTTT. Translated, it gives CASSSPNSPLHF.

The V call is TRBV1, the J call TRBJ2-3; the D call of TRBD2 is as the table states it, not checked on the DNA. TRBV1 is a documented pseudogene. The CDR3 consists of 18 residues. CDR3 DNA sequence: TGCACCAGCAGCCAATGCCGGACTAGCGGGGGGGCCCGGGATACGCAGTATTTT. This codes for CTSSQCRTSGGARDTQYF.

This clone has more than one count but fewer than ten. The V gene is TRBV7-2, the J gene TRBJ1-2, with 8 bases matching TRBD1. CDR1 is SGHTA, CDR2 FQGNSA, per germline. The CDR3 runs to 15 residues. The ends lost 1 base at V and 4 bases at J; junction bases unmatched: 5. CDR3 in amino acids: CASSLGPTGGYGYTF. The CDR3 region has the DNA TGTGCCAGCAGCTTAGGCCCAACAGGGGGCTATGGCTACACCTTC.

The chain uses TRBV6-5 and TRBJ1-1; D unresolved. The germline CDR1 and CDR2 sequences are MNHEY and SVGAGI. The CDR3 loop spans 14 amino acids. V lost 3 bases to trimming and J lost 1 base, with 9 bases between them. The CDR3 DNA reads as TGTGCCAGCAGTTATCCCGGGTCGAACACTGAAGCTTTCTTT. Translating it yields CASSYPGSNTEAFF.

This clone was seen just once. The chain recombines TRBV13 with TRBJ1-4; 11 bases match TRBD1. Germline V gives CDR1 PRHDT, CDR2 FYEKMQ (reference sequence). Trimming at V came to 4 bases and at J to 7 bases, leaving 5 bases not matched to a gene. CDR3 size: 15 residues. The CDR3 nucleotides read TGTGCCAGCAGCTACTCGGACAGGGGGCGTGAAAAACTGTTTTTT. Protein sequence: CASSYSDRGREKLFF.

The V call is TRBV5-1, the J call TRBJ1-2, with D maybe TRBD1 (6 bases). This CDR3 region has 12 residues. V was clipped by 4 bases and J by 2 bases, with 6 bases between them. CDR1 SGHRS and CDR2 YFSETQ come from the germline V gene. This chain's CDR3 is CASSDRNYGYTF. For the CDR3, the DNA is TGCGCCAGCAGCGACAGGAACTATGGCTACACCTTC.

This clone came up once. This chain joins TRBV6-5 and TRBJ2-7, with a tentative D call TRBD1 (6 bases). The germline V gene encodes CDR1 MNHEY and CDR2 SVGAGI. The germline V and J ends were trimmed by 2 bases and 2 bases, with 10 bases remaining between them. The CDR3 loop spans 14 amino acids. The chain's CDR3 is CASSYGGRPYEQYF. Written as DNA, the CDR3 is TGTGCCAGCAGTTACGGGGGCAGACCCTACGAGCAGTACTTC.

This clone ranks as large. This chain links TRBV29-1 with TRBJ2-7; 7 bases map to TRBD1. Germline values: CDR1 SQVTM, CDR2 ANQGSEA. J lost 2 bases, V lost 6 bases, and 10 bases had no gene match. The CDR3 length is 14 residues. The CDR3, as DNA: TGCAGCGTAACCCCGGGACAGAGAACCTACGAGCAGTACTTC. Residues: CSVTPGQRTYEQYF.

This sequence joins TRBV5-6 and TRBJ2-4; TRBD1 aligns across 7 bases. The CDR3 is 14 residues long. Germline V lookup: CDR1 SGHDT, CDR2 YYEEEE. With 4 bases clipped from V and 4 bases from J, the junction kept 5 bases outside the gene matches. This CDR3 is CASSRGQVKNIQYF. In DNA, the CDR3 is TGTGCCAGCAGCAGGGGGCAGGTGAAAAACATTCAGTACTTC.

This clone was found once. V is TRBV7-9 and J is TRBJ2-1, with 12 bases fitting TRBD2. CDR3 length equals 17 residues. J lost 3 bases, V lost 5 bases, and 8 bases had no gene match. In germline, CDR1 is SEHNR, CDR2 FQNEAQ (reference sequence). The DNA for the CDR3 is TGTGCCAGCAGCCCTGGACTAGCGGGGCCCTACTACAATGAGCAGTTCTTC. Its translation: CASSPGLAGPYYNEQFF.

V usage is TRBV27 and J usage is TRBJ1-2; D is uncertain. Germline V gene sequence: CDR1 MNHEY, CDR2 SMNVEV (reference sequence). The germline V and J ends were trimmed by 0 bases and 4 bases, with 6 bases remaining between them. The CDR3 runs 13 residues. The CDR3 here is CASSLSGVYGYTF. The CDR3 nucleotides read TGTGCCAGCAGTTTATCGGGCGTCTATGGCTACACCTTC.